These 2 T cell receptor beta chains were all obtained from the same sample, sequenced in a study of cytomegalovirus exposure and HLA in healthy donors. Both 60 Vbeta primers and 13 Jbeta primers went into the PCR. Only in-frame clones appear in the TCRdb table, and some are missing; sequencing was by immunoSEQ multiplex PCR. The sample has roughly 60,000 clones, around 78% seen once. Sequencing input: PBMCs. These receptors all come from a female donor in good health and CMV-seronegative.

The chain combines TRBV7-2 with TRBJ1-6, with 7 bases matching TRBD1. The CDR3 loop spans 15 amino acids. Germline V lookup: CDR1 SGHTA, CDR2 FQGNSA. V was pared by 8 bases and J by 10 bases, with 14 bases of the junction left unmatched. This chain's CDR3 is CASQGDRGDGSPLHF. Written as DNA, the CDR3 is TGTGCCAGCCAAGGGGACAGAGGTGATGGGTCACCCCTCCACTTT.

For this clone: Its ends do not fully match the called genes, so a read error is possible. This CDR3 reads CASSVGQGRGKLLF. As DNA, the CDR3 is TGTGCCAGCAGTGTGGGACAGGGCCGGGGAAAACTGCTTTTT. The V and J genes are TRBV25-1 and TRBJ1-4, with 9 nucleotides matching TRBD1. CDR1 is MGHDK, CDR2 SYGVNS, per germline. The CDR3 is made up of 14 amino acids.